The T cell receptor (beta chain) under discussion was sequenced for a study of T cell responses to AZD1222 COVID-19 vaccine. Study-wide results and limits: Vaccine-related CD4 TCRs covered spike, predominating at 160-218 and 743-854. Increases in Spike-specific TCR breadth and depth were seen after two AZD1222 doses. Donors were mostly white British, more females; clonal diversity possibly underestimated. Among AZD1222 vaccinees, only six were seropositive at baseline.

Sequencing was performed with immunoSEQ multiplex PCR; in TCRdb, only in-frame clones are kept and a portion is missing. The top ten clones hold around 1% of a sample with about 150,000 clones, around 88% of them seen once. The length of the CDR3 is 14 residues. V lost 3 bases, J lost 7 bases, and 16 bases lay in between. In germline, CDR1 is LNHDA, CDR2 SQIVND (reference sequence). Remarks on this clone: Its antigen is unknown.

This specimen was peripheral blood, taken 28 days after the second AZD1222 dose. The TCR comes from an adult who received the AZD1222 COVID-19 vaccine. The V and J genes are TRBV19 and TRBJ2-7; tentatively, D is TRBD1 or TRBD2 (5 bases each). The DNA for the CDR3 is TGTGCCAGTAGTATGCTCGACAGAACGGGAGAGCAGTACTTC. Translated: CASSMLDRTGEQYF.